This T cell receptor beta chain was profiled in a study of T-cell reconstitution after alpha-beta-depleted transplantation in children. Findings and limits, study-wide: A year post-transplant, T-cell counts and diversity derived mostly from newly produced T cells.

To note about this clonotype: Its antigen is unknown.

Researchers prepared the TCRbeta library using unique molecular identifiers, the study reports. TCRdb re-derived calls from the PCR reads in MiXCR, one entry per CDR3 protein. The table lists about 400,000 distinct CDR3 sequences, about a sixth of them singletons. The V segment lost 2 bases and the J segment 5 bases; nucleotides outside the gene matches: 14. The CDR3 is 18 residues long. The germline V gene has CDR1 SGHAT and CDR2 FQNNGV. The source of this sequence is a boy under two years old who had a stem cell transplant for Wiskott-Aldrich syndrome, so the T cells may come from the graft donor. The source was PBMCs, mostly from graft donor cells, collected 360 days after TCRalphabeta/CD19-depleted stem cell transplant. The genes are TRBV11-2 and TRBJ2-5, with 10 nucleotides matching TRBD2. The CDR3 spells CASSLLIGVAGGRETQYF. As DNA, the CDR3 is TGTGCCAGCAGCTTACTTATAGGGGTAGCGGGAGGTAGGGAGACCCAGTACTTC.